The clone carrying this TCR beta chain is medium-sized (0.01 to 0.1%). Its matching antigen is unknown. The entry originates in a study of tumor-infiltrating lymphocytes in localized non-small cell lung cancer. About the study: Several tumor histologies, both smoking statuses, and some post-neoadjuvant chemotherapy samples were included.

Clones were read by immunoSEQ multiplex PCR, and TCRdb kept only the in-frame ones, dropping some. Of tens of thousands of clones in the sample, approximately 64% are singletons; the top ten hold 5% to 6%. The study's findings and limits: Only some patients had TCR sequencing, depending on available tissue.

Germline CDR1 reads MNHEY; CDR2 reads SMNVEV (reference sequence). The CDR3 has 13 residues. The ends were cut back, 3 bases at V and 2 bases at J, with 7 bases in the middle. The V and J genes are TRBV27 and TRBJ1-1; D unclear. The sequence came from a human donor with non-small cell lung cancer. The sequenced sample consisted of lung tumor tissue. For the CDR3, the DNA is TGTGCCAGCAGTTTGTACAGTAACACTGAAGCTTTCTTT. It translates to CASSLYSNTEAFF.